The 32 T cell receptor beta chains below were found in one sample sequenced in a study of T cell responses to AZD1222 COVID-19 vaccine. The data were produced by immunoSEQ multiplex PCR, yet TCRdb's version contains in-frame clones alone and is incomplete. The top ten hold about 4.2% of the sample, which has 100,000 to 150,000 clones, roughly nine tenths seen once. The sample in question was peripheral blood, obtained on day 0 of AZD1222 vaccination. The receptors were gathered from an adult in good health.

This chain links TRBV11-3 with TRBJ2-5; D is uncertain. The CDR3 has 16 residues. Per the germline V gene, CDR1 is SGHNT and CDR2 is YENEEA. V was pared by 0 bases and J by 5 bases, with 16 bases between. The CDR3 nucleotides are TGTGCCAGCAGCTTAGATCTTAAGGGCTTCCGGGAGACCCAGTACTTC. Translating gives CASSLDLKGFRETQYF. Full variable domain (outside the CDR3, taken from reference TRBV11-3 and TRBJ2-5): EAGVVQSPRYKIIEKKQPVAFWCNPISGHNTLYWYLQNLGQGPELLIRYENEEAVDDSQLPKDRFSAERLKGVDSTLKIQPAELGDSAVYLCASSLDLKGFRETQYFGPGTRLLVL.

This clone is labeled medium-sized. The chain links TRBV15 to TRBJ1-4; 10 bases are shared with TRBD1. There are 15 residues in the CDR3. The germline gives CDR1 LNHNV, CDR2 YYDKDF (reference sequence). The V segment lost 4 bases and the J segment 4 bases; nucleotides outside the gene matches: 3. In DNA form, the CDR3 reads TGTGCCACCAGCACAGGACAGGGGGGTAATGAAAAACTGTTTTTT. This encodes CATSTGQGGNEKLFF.

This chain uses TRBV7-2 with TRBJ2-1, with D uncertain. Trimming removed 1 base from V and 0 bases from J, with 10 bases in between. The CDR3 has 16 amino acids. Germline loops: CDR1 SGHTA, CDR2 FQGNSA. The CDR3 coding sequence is TGTGCCAGCAGCTTAGGTGCGCAAAGCTCCTACAATGAGCAGTTCTTC. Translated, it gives CASSLGAQSSYNEQFF.

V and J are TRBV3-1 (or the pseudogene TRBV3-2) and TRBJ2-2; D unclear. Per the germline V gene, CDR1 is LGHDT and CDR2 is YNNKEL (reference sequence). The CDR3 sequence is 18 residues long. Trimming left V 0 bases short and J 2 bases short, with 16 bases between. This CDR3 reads CASSQDKLLLTNTGELFF. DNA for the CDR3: TGTGCCAGCAGCCAAGATAAACTTCTCTTAACCAACACCGGGGAGCTGTTTTTT.

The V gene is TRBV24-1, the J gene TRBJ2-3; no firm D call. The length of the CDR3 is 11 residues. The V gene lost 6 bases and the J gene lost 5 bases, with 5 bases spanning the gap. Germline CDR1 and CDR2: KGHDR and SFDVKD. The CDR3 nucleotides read TGTGCCACCAGTAGTAGAGATACGCAGTATTTT. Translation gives CATSSRDTQYF.

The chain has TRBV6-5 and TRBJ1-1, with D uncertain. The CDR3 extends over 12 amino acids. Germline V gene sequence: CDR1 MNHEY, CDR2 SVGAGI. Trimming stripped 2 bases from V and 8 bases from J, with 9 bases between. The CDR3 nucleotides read TGTGCCAGCAGTTACAATGGCAGGGAAGCTTTCTTT. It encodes CASSYNGREAFF.

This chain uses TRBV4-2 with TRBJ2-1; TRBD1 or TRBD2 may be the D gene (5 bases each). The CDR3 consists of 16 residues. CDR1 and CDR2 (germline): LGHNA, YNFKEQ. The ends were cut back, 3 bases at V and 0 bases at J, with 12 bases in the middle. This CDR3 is CASSHRDGGSYNEQFF. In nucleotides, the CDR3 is TGTGCCAGCAGCCACCGGGACGGAGGCTCCTACAATGAGCAGTTCTTC.

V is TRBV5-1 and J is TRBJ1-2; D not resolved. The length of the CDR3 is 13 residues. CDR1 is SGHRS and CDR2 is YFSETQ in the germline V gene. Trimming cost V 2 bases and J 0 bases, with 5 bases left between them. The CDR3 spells CASSFGSNYGYTF. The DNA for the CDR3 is TGCGCCAGCAGCTTTGGATCTAACTATGGCTACACCTTC.

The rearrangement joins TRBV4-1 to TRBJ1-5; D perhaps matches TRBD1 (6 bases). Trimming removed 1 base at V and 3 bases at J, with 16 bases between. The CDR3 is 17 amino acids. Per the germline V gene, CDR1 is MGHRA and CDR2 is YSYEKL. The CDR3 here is CASSQGETGFNNQPQHF. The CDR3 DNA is TGCGCCAGCAGCCAAGGCGAAACAGGGTTTAACAATCAGCCCCAGCATTTT.

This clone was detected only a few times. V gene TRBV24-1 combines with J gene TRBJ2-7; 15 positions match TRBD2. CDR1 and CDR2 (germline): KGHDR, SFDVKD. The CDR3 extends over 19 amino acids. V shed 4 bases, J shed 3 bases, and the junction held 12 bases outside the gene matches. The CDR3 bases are TGTGCCACCAGTGAAACTCCGGGACTAGCGGGAGGACCAGGCTACGAGCAGTACTTC. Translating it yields CATSETPGLAGGPGYEQYF.

This CDR3 reads CASSQGSGGAYEQYF. CDR3 nucleotides: TGTGCCAGCAGCCAAGGATCCGGGGGGGCCTACGAGCAGTACTTC. This chain connects TRBV3-1 (or the pseudogene TRBV3-2) to TRBJ2-7; 8 bases match TRBD2. With 1 base clipped from V and 2 bases from J, the junction kept 4 bases outside the gene matches. Per germline, CDR1 LGHDT and CDR2 YNNKEL (reference sequence). The CDR3 runs 15 residues.

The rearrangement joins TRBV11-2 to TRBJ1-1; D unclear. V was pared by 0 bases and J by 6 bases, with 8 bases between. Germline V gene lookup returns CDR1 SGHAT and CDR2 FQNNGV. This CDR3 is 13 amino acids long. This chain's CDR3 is CASSLEGWPEAFF. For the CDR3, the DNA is TGTGCCAGCAGCTTAGAGGGGTGGCCTGAAGCTTTCTTT.

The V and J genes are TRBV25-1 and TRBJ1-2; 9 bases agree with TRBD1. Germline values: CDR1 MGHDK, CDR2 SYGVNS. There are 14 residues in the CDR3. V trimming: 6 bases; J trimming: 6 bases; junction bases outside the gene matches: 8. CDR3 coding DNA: TGTGCCAGCAGCTCAGTCCGGGACAGGGATGGCTACACCTTC. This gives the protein CASSSVRDRDGYTF.

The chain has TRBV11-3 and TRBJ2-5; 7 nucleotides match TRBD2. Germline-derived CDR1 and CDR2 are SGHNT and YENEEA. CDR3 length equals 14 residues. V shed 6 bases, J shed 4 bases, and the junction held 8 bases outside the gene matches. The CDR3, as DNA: TGTGCCAGCAGTGGAGCGGGACCGGGAGAGACCCAGTACTTC. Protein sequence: CASSGAGPGETQYF.

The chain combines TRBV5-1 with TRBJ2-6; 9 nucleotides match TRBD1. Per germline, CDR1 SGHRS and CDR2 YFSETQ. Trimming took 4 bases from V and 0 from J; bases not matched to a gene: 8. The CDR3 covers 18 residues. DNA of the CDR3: TGCGCCAGCAGCACTCTAGGGACAGGGACCTCTGGGGCCAACGTCCTGACTTTC. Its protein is CASSTLGTGTSGANVLTF.

In nucleotides, the CDR3 is TGTGCCAGCAGTGAAGCGAGACAGGGGGGAGAGCAGTTCTTC. This gives the protein CASSEARQGGEQFF. The chain couples TRBV6-1 to TRBJ2-1, with 9 bases matching TRBD1. J gave up 10 bases and V 0 bases, and 4 bases lay outside the gene matches. Germline CDR1 MNHNS, CDR2 SASEGT. This CDR3 comprises 14 residues.

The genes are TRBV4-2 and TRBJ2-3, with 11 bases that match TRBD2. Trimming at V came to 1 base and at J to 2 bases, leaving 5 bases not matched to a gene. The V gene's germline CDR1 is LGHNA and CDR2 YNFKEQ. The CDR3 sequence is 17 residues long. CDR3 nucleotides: TGTGCCAGCAGCCAAGGGGCTAGCGGGAGGCCCACAGATACGCAGTATTTT. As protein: CASSQGASGRPTDTQYF.

The CDR3: CASSPGQLLAGEGNEQFF. CDR3 DNA sequence: TGTGCCAGCAGCCCGGGACAGCTTCTAGCGGGAGAGGGCAATGAGCAGTTCTTC. V is TRBV13 and J is TRBJ2-1; 10 bases are a match to TRBD2. CDR3 length: 18 amino acids. Per the germline V gene, CDR1 is PRHDT and CDR2 is FYEKMQ (reference sequence). After removal of 5 bases from V and 6 bases from J, the junction contained 16 bases not matched to a gene.

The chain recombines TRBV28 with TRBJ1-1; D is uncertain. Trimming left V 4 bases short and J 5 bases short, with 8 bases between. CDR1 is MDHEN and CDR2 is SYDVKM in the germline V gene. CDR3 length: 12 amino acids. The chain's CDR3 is CASSSTKTEAFF. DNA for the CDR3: TGTGCCAGCAGTTCCACGAAGACTGAAGCTTTCTTT.

The CDR3 region is CATSPGRQGSYNEQFF. CDR3 DNA sequence: TGTGCCACCAGTCCTGGGCGACAGGGGAGTTACAATGAGCAGTTCTTC. The chain employs TRBV24-1 and TRBJ2-1; 8 bases are shared with TRBD1. V trimming: 6 bases; J trimming: 4 bases; junction bases outside the gene matches: 10. The CDR3 extends over 16 amino acids. Germline loops: CDR1 KGHDR, CDR2 SFDVKD.

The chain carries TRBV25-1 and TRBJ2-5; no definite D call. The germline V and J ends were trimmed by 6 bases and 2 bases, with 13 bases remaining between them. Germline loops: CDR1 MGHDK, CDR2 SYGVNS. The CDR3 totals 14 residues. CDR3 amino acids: CASSPAGDQETQYF. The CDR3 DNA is TGTGCCAGCAGCCCCGCCGGAGATCAAGAGACCCAGTACTTC.

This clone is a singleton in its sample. CDR3 nucleotides: TGTGCCAGCAGCTGGGGCCGCGCAGATACGCAGTATTTT. As protein: CASSWGRADTQYF. The chain combines TRBV5-6 with TRBJ2-3; possible D gene TRBD1, 5 bases. V was cut by 3 bases and J by 4 bases, with 9 bases left in between. The germline V gene has CDR1 SGHDT and CDR2 YYEEEE. This CDR3 contains 13 residues.

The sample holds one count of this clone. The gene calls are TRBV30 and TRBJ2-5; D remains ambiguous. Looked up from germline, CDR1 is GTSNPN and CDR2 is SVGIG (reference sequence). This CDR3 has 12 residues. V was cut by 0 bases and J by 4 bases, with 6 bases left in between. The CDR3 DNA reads TGTGCCTGGAGTGTAGAAGTAGAGACCCAGTACTTC. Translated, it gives CAWSVEVETQYF.

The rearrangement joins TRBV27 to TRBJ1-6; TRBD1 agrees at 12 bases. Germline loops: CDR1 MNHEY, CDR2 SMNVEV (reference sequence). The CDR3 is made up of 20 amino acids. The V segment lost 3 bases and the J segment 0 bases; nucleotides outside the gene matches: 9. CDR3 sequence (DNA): TGTGCCAGCAGTTTTAAGGGGACAGGGGGCAGGAGCTCCTATAATTCACCCCTCCACTTT. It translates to CASSFKGTGGRSSYNSPLHF.

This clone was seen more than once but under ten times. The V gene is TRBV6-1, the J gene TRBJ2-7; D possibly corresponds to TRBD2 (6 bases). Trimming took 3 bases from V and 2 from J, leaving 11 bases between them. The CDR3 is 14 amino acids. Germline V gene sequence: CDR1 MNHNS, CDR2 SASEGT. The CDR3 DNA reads TGTGCCAGCAGTGAGCAGGAGGGAACCTACGAGCAGTACTTC. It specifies CASSEQEGTYEQYF.

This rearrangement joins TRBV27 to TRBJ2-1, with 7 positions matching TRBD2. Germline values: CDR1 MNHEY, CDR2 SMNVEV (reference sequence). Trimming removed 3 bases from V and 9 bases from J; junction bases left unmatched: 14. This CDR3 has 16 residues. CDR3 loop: CASSFLPRGRESEQFF. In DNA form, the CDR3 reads TGTGCCAGCAGTTTCCTCCCCCGCGGGCGGGAGTCTGAGCAGTTCTTC.

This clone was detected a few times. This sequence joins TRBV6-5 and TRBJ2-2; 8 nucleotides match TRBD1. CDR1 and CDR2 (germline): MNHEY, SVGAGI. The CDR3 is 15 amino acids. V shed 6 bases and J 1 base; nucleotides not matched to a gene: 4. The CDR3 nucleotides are TGTGCCAGCAGCCCGGACAGGGTGAACACCGGGGAGCTGTTTTTT. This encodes CASSPDRVNTGELFF.

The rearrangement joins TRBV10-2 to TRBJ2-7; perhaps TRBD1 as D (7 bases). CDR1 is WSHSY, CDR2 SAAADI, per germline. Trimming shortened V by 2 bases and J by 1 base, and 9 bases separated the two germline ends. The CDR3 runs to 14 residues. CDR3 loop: CASSEPGGSYEQYF. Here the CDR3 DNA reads TGCGCCAGCAGTGAGCCAGGGGGGTCCTACGAGCAGTACTTC.

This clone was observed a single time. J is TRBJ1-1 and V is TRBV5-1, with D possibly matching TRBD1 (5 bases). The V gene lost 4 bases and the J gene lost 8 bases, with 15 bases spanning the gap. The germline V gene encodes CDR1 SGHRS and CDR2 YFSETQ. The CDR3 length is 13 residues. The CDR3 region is CASSTTGASEAFF. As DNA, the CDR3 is TGCGCCAGCAGCACCACCGGGGCCTCAGAAGCTTTCTTT.

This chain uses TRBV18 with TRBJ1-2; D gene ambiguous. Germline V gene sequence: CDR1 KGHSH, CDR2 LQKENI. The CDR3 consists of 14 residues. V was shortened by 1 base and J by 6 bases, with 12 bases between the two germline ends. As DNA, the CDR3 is TGTGCCAGCTCACCACAGAGCGGAAACGATGGCTACACCTTC. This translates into CASSPQSGNDGYTF.

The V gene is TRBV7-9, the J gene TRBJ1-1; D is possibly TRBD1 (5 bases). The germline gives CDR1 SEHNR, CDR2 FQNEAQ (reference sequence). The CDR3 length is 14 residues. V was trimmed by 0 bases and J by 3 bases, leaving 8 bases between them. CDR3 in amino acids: CASSLATGDTEAFF. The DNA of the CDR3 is TGTGCCAGCAGCTTAGCAACAGGAGACACTGAAGCTTTCTTT. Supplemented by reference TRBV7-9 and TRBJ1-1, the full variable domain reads DTGVSQNPRHKITKRGQNVTFRCDPISEHNRLYWYRQTLGQGPEFLTYFQNEAQLEKSRLLSDRFSAERPKGSFSTLEIQRTEQGDSAMYLCASSLATGDTEAFFGQGTRLTVV.

The CDR3 sequence is CASSFRGFNEKLFF. The CDR3, as DNA: TGTGCCAGCAGTTTCCGAGGATTTAATGAAAAACTGTTTTTT. The gene calls are TRBV27 and TRBJ1-4; D ambiguous. The CDR3 extends over 14 amino acids. Trimming took off 3 bases at V and 4 bases at J, with 9 bases between the two ends. The germline V gene encodes CDR1 MNHEY and CDR2 SMNVEV (reference sequence).